The clone carrying this T cell receptor beta chain was found a few times. The antigen is not known. This entry comes from a study of post-analysis software for immune sequencing data. Prepared libraries of TCR beta cDNA carried unique molecular identifiers. TCRdb reprocessed the PCR reads with MiXCR, giving one entry per CDR3 protein. Of hundreds of thousands of distinct CDR3 sequences listed, around 40% are singletons. Study observations and caveats: Roughly five TRBV segments, including TRBV5-6, TRBV5-1 and TRBV20-1, were more frequent in patients than controls. By F measure, strong co-clustering occurred among samples prepared in the same batch.

The germline V and J ends were trimmed by 0 bases and 1 base, with 6 bases remaining between them. CDR3 length: 14 residues. The chain carries TRBV12-3 or TRBV12-4 and TRBJ2-5; D not resolved. The sequencing input was blood. This sequence originates from a girl aged 5-17 years with multiple sclerosis. The DNA of the CDR3 is TGTGCCAGCAGTTTAGCAGACTTCCAAGAGACCCAGTACTTC. Translated, it gives CASSLADFQETQYF.